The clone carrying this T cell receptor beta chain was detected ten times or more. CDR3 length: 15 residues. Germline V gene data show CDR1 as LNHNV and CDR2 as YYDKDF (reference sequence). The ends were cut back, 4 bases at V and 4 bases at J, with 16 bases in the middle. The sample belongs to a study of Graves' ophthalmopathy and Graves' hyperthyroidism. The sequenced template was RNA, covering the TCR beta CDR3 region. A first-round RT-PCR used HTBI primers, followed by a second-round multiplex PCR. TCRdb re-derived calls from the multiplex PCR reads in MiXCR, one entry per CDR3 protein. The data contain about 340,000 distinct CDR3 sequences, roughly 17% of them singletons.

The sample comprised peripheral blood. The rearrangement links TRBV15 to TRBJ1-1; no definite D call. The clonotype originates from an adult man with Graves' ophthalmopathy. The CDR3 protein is CATSKADATGTEAFF. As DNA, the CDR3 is TGTGCCACCAGCAAAGCCGACGCTACGGGCACTGAAGCTTTCTTT.